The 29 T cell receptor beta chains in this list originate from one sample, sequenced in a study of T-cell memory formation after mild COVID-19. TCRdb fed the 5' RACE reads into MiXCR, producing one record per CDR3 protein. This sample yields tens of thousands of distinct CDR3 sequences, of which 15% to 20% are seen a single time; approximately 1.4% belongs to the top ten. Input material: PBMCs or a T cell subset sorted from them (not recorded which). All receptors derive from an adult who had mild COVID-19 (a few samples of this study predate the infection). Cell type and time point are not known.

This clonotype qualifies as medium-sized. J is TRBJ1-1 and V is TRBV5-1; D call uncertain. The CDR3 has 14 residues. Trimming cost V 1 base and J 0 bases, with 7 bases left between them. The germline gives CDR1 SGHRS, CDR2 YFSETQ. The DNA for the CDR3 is TGCGCCAGCAGCTTGTCTGGGATGAACACTGAAGCTTTCTTT. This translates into CASSLSGMNTEAFF.

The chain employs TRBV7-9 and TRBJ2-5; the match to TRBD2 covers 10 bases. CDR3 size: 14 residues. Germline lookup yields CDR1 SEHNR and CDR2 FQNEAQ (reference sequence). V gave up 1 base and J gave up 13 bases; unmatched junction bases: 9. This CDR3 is CASSLGVLAGDRYF. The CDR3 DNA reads TGTGCCAGCAGCTTAGGTGTTCTAGCGGGGGACAGGTACTTC.

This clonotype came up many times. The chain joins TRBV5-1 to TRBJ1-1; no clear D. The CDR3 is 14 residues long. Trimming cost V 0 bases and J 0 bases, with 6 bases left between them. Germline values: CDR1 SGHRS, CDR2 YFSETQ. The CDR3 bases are TGCGCCAGCAGCTTGGATCCAGTGAACACTGAAGCTTTCTTT. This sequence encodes CASSLDPVNTEAFF.

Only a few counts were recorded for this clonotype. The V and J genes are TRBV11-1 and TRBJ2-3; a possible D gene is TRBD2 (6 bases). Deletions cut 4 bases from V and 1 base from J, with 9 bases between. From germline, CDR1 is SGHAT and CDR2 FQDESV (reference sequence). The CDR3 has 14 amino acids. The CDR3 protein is CASSSVAGTDTQYF. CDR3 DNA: TGTGCCAGCAGCTCGGTAGCGGGCACAGATACGCAGTATTTT. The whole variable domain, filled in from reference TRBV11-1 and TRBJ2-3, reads EAEVAQSPRYKITEKSQAVAFWCDPISGHATLYWYRQILGQGPELLVQFQDESVVDDSQLPKDRFSAERLKGVDSTLKIQPAELGDSAMYLCASSSVAGTDTQYFGPGTRLTVL.

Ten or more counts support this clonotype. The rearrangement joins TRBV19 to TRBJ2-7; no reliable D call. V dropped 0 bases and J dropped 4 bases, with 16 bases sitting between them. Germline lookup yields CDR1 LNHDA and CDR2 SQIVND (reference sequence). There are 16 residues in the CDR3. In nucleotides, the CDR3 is TGTGCCAGTAGTATAGACCCGCGGATAGAGAGGTACGAGCAGTACTTC. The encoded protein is CASSIDPRIERYEQYF.

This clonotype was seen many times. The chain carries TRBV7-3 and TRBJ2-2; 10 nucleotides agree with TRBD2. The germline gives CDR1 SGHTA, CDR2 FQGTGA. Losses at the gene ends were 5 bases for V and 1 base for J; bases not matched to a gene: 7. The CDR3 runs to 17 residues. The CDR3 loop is CASSAQLAGRNTGELFF. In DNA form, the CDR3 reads TGTGCCAGCAGCGCACAACTAGCGGGACGGAACACCGGGGAGCTGTTTTTT.

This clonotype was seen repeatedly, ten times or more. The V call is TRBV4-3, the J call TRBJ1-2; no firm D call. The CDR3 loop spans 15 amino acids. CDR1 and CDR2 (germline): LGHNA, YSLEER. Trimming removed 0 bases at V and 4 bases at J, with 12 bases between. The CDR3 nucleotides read TGCGCCAGCAGCCAAGAGGTTAAGGGAGTCTATGGCTACACCTTC. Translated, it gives CASSQEVKGVYGYTF.

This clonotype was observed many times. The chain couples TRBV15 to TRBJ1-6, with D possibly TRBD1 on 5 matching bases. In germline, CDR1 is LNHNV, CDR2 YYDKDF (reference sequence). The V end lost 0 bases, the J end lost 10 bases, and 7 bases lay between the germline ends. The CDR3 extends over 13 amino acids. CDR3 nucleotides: TGTGCCACCAGCAGAGATGAGGGGTCACCCCTCCACTTT. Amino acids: CATSRDEGSPLHF.

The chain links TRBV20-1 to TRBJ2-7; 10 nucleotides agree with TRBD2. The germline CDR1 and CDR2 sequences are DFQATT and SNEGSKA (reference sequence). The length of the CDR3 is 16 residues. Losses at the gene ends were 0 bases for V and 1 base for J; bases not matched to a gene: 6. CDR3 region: CSARDVLAGMSYEQYF. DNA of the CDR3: TGCAGTGCTAGAGATGTACTAGCGGGGATGTCCTACGAGCAGTACTTC.

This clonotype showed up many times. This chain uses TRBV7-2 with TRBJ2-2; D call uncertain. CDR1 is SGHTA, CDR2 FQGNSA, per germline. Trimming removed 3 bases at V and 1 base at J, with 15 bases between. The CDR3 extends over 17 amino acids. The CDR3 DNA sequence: TGTGCCAGCAGCTTTCGTAGTCCGGGTTTGAACACCGGGGAGCTGTTTTTT. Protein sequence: CASSFRSPGLNTGELFF.

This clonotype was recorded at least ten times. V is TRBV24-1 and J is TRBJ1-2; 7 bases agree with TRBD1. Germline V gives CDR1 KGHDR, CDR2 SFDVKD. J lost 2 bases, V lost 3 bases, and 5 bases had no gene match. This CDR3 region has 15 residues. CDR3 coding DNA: TGTGCCACCAGTGATCCGGGACAGACGAACTATGGCTACACCTTC. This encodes CATSDPGQTNYGYTF.

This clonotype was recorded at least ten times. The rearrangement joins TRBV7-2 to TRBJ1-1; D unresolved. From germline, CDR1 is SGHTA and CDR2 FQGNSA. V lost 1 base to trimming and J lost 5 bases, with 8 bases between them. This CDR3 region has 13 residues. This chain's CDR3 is CASSLVAGTEAFF. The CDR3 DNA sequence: TGTGCCAGCAGCTTAGTGGCAGGTACTGAAGCTTTCTTT.

For the CDR3, the DNA is TGTGCCACCAGTACGAGAGGGGAGACCCAGTACTTC. It yields the protein CATSTRGETQYF. The chain employs TRBV24-1 and TRBJ2-5; D is possibly TRBD2 (5 bases). V shed 6 bases and J shed 5 bases, with 9 bases lying between them. This CDR3 is built from 12 residues. Germline V lookup: CDR1 KGHDR, CDR2 SFDVKD.

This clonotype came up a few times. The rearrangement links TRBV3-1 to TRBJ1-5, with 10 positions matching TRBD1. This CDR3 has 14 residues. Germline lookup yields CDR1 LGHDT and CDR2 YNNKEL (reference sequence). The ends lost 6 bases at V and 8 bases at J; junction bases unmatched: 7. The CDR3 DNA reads TGTGCCAGCAGTTCTGGACAGGGGGGTGAGCCCCAGCATTTT. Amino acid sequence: CASSSGQGGEPQHF.

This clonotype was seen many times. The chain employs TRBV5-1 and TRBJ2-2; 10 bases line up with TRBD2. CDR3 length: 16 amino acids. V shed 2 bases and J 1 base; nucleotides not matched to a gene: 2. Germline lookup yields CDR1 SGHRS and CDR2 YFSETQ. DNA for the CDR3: TGCGCCAGCAGCTTATCTAGCGGGGGGAACACCGGGGAGCTGTTTTTT. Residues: CASSLSSGGNTGELFF.

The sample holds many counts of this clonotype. As DNA, the CDR3 is TGTGCCAGCAGCCAGAACGGGGCAGGGACGCAGTATTTT. This codes for CASSQNGAGTQYF. The chain employs TRBV4-2 and TRBJ2-3; the D call may be TRBD1 or TRBD2 (5 bases each). The ends were cut back, 3 bases at V and 9 bases at J, with 13 bases in the middle. Per the germline V gene, CDR1 is LGHNA and CDR2 is YNFKEQ. The CDR3 has 13 amino acids.

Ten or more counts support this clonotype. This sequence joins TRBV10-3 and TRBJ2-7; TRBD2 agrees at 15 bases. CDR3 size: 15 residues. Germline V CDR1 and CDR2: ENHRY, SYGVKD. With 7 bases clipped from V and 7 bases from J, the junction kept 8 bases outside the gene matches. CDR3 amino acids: CAITPKGLAGGEQYF. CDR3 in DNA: TGTGCCATCACCCCCAAGGGACTAGCGGGAGGTGAGCAGTACTTC.

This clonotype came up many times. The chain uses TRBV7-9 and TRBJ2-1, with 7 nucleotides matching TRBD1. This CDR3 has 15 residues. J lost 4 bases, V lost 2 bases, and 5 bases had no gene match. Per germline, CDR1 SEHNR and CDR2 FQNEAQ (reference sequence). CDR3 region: CASSLLQGRYNEQFF. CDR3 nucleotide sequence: TGTGCCAGCAGCTTATTACAGGGGCGGTACAATGAGCAGTTCTTC.

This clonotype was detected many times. The CDR3 DNA reads TGTGCCAGCAGCTTAGCTGGGACTTTGGGGGATGAGCAGTTCTTC. Amino acid sequence: CASSLAGTLGDEQFF. The chain has TRBV7-3 and TRBJ2-1; the D gene is possibly TRBD2 (6 bases). The ends were cut back, 2 bases at V and 8 bases at J, with 16 bases in the middle. Looked up from germline, CDR1 is SGHTA and CDR2 is FQGTGA. This CDR3 has 15 amino acids.

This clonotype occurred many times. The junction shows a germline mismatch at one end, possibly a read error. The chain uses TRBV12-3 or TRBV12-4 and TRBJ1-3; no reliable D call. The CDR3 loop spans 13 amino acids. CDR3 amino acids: CASSSLAGNTIYF. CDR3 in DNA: TGTGCCAGCAGTTCCCTGGCTGGGAACACCATATATTTT.

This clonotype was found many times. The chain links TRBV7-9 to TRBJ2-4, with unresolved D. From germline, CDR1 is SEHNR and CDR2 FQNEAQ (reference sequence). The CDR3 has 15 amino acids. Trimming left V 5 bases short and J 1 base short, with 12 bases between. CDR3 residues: CASSVGARAKNIQYF. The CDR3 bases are TGTGCCAGCAGCGTGGGCGCGCGTGCCAAAAACATTCAGTACTTC.

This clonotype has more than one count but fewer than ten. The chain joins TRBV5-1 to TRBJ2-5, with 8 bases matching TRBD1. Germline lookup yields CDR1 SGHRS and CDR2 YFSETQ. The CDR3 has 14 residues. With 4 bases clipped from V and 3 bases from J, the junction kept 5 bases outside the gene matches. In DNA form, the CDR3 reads TGCGCCAGCAGCGTCGGACAGGGAAAAGAGACCCAGTACTTC. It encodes CASSVGQGKETQYF.

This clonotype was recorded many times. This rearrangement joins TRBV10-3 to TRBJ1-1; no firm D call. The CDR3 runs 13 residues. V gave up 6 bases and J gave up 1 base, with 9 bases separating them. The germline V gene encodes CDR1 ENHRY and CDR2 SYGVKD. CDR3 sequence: CAISGTANTEAFF. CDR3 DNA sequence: TGTGCCATCAGCGGTACAGCGAACACTGAAGCTTTCTTT.

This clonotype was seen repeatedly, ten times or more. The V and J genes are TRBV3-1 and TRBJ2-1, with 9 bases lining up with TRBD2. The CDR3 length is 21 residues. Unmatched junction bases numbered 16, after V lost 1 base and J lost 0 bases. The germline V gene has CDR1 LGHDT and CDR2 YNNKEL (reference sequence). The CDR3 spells CASSQVMWVSRSGSSYNEQFF. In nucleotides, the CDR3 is TGTGCCAGCAGCCAAGTTATGTGGGTATCTCGTAGCGGGAGCTCCTACAATGAGCAGTTCTTC.

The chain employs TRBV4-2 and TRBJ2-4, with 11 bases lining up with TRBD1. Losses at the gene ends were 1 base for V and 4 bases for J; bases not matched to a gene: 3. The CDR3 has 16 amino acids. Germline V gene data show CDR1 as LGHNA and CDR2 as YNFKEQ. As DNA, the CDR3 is TGTGCCAGCAGCCAAGGGGACAGGGGGAGAAAAAACATTCAGTACTTC. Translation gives CASSQGDRGRKNIQYF.

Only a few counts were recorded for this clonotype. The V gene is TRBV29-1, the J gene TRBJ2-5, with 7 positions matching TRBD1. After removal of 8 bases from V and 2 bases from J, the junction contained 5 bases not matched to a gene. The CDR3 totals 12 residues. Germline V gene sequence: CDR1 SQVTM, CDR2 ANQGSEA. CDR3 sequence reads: CSFGTAQETQYF. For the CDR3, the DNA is TGCAGCTTCGGGACAGCGCAAGAGACCCAGTACTTC.

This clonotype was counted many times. Here the CDR3 DNA reads TGTGCCAGCTCGGGACTAGCGGGGGCTAAGCCCTACAATGAGCAGTTCTTC. Its protein product is CASSGLAGAKPYNEQFF. This chain uses TRBV7-2 with TRBJ2-1; 14 bases match TRBD2. The CDR3 length is 17 residues. CDR1 SGHTA and CDR2 FQGNSA come from the germline V gene. With 8 bases clipped from V and 2 bases from J, the junction kept 8 bases outside the gene matches.

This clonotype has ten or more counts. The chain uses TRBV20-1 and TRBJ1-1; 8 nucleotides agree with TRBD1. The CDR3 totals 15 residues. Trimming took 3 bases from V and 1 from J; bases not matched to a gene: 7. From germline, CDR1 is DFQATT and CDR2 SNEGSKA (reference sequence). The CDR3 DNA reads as TGCAGTGCTAGCCTGGTGACAGGGGCGAACACTGAAGCTTTCTTT. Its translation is CSASLVTGANTEAFF.

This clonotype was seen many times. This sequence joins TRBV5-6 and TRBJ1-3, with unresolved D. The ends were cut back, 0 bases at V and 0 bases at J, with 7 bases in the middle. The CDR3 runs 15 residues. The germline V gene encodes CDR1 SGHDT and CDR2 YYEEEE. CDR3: CASSLALTSGNTIYF. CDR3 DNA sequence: TGTGCCAGCAGCTTGGCACTGACCTCTGGAAACACCATATATTTT.